Listed here are 25 T cell receptor beta chains from one sample, sequenced in a study of human CD8 memory T cell subsets. Sequencing libraries of TCR beta were made by UMI-labeled 5' RACE. TCRdb reprocessed the 5' RACE reads and stores each CDR3 protein as one record, lacking DNA. Its clone listing holds 10,000 or so distinct CDR3 sequences. Sequencing input: CD8+ stem-like memory T cells (TSCM and TCM) sorted from PBMCs. Regarding subset: stem-like memory CD8 T cells (TSTEM), CCR7+ PD-1- TIGIT-. Source of these receptors: a human donor in good health.

The chain links TRBV2 to TRBJ2-1. Germline assignment: CDR1 SNHLY and CDR2 FYNNEI. The CDR3 length is 18 residues. CDR3: CASSEGSVRHPSYNEQFF.

The rearrangement joins TRBV13 to TRBJ1-6; TCRdb proposes TRBD1, but this gene call is untestable without DNA. The CDR3 covers 13 residues. Germline CDR1 and CDR2: PRHDT and FYEKMQ (reference sequence). CDR3 protein: CASSLGQGLTLHF.

The V gene is TRBV12-3 or TRBV12-4, the J gene TRBJ2-1. The CDR3 is 13 amino acids. CDR3 sequence reads: CASSRRSSAEQFF.

The genes are TRBV20-1 and TRBJ2-1; lacking DNA, the TRBD2 call made by TCRdb goes unchecked. This CDR3 region has 13 residues. Per the germline V gene, CDR1 is DFQATT and CDR2 is SNEGSKA (reference sequence). The CDR3 sequence is CSARGLANNEQFF.

The J gene is TRBJ2-3, the V gene TRBV12-3 or TRBV12-4. The CDR3 extends over 15 amino acids. This CDR3 reads CASSFGSYSTDTQYF.

V gene TRBV4-1 combines with J gene TRBJ2-7; TCRdb's assignment of TRBD1 cannot be checked, as there is no DNA. Germline CDR1 reads MGHRA; CDR2 reads YSYEKL. The CDR3 extends over 16 amino acids. This CDR3 is CASSQDTGTGTYEQYF.

The gene calls are TRBV28 and TRBJ1-5. Germline V gives CDR1 MDHEN, CDR2 SYDVKM. The CDR3 length is 16 residues. CDR3 region: CASSLYEGASNQPQHF.

V gene TRBV28 combines with J gene TRBJ2-7; the D call of TRBD1 rests on TCRdb alone, since no DNA is present to check it. CDR1 and CDR2 from the germline V gene are MDHEN and SYDVKM. The CDR3 extends over 16 amino acids. CDR3: CASSLGIQGPRYEQYF.

CDR3 region: CASSFYGSYEQYF. V and J are TRBV28 and TRBJ2-7. The CDR3 runs to 13 residues. CDR1 is MDHEN and CDR2 is SYDVKM in the germline V gene.

The rearrangement joins TRBV12-3 or TRBV12-4 to TRBJ2-5; checking the TCRdb D call of TRBD2 is not possible without DNA. CDR3 length: 16 amino acids. The CDR3 sequence: CASSLDSGRYQETQYF.

The genes are TRBV19 and TRBJ1-2. Germline V gives CDR1 LNHDA, CDR2 SQIVND (reference sequence). There are 15 residues in the CDR3. The CDR3 is CASIGYNKANYGYTF.

V is TRBV10-1 and J is TRBJ2-7; TCRdb outputs TRBD1, but without DNA this stays unchecked. The germline CDR1 and CDR2 sequences are WNHNN and SYGVQD (reference sequence). This CDR3 contains 14 residues. The CDR3 spells CASSDPDGSYEQYF.

The rearrangement links TRBV7-9 to TRBJ2-7; TCRdb's assignment of TRBD2 cannot be checked, as there is no DNA. Germline V gives CDR1 SEHNR, CDR2 FQNEAQ (reference sequence). The CDR3 is made up of 18 amino acids. CDR3 in amino acids: CASSTGLAGGPGLFEQYF.

The chain combines TRBV9 with TRBJ2-7. The CDR3 spans 14 residues. In germline, CDR1 is SGDLS, CDR2 YYNGEE. CDR3 protein: CASSVGAGLYEQYF. Drawing the rest from reference TRBV9 and TRBJ2-7, the complete variable domain is DSGVTQTPKHLITATGQRVTLRCSPRSGDLSVYWYQQSLDQGLQFLIQYYNGEERAKGNILERFSAQQFPDLHSELNLSSLELGDSALYFCASSVGAGLYEQYFGPGTRLTVT.

The J gene is TRBJ2-3, the V gene TRBV20-1; TCRdb's D call of TRBD2 is untestable without DNA. The germline CDR1 and CDR2 sequences are DFQATT and SNEGSKA (reference sequence). The CDR3 is 17 residues long. CDR3 loop: CSARDLQAASRTDTQYF.

The rearrangement joins TRBV28 to TRBJ2-7. The germline CDR1 and CDR2 sequences are MDHEN and SYDVKM. The CDR3 is 14 residues long. The CDR3 sequence: CASHNFDGAYEQYF.

The chain carries TRBV12-3 or TRBV12-4 and TRBJ2-7; there is no DNA to check the TCRdb D call of TRBD2. The CDR3 runs 14 residues. The CDR3 reads CASSFLAGDYEQYF.

The CDR3: CATSDPSGSSYTGELFF. The V gene is TRBV24-1, the J gene TRBJ2-2; the TCRdb D gene call, TRBD2, has no DNA to confirm it. This CDR3 has 17 residues. Germline lookup yields CDR1 KGHDR and CDR2 SFDVKD.

The rearrangement links TRBV19 to TRBJ2-3; TCRdb proposes TRBD1, but this gene call is untestable without DNA. The CDR3 extends over 15 amino acids. The germline CDR1 and CDR2 sequences are LNHDA and SQIVND (reference sequence). CDR3 protein: CASVGSGGFTDTQYF.

CDR3 residues: CASSEGPGLAVNEQFF. This chain links TRBV10-1 with TRBJ2-1; TCRdb's D call, TRBD2, is unchecked because there is no DNA. CDR1 is WNHNN, CDR2 SYGVQD, per germline (reference sequence). The CDR3 extends over 16 amino acids.

The gene calls are TRBV9 and TRBJ2-1; the D call of TRBD2 rests on TCRdb alone, since no DNA is present to check it. The CDR3 extends over 15 amino acids. Looked up from germline, CDR1 is SGDLS and CDR2 is YYNGEE. CDR3: CASSGQLAGEDEQFF.

V and J are TRBV20-1 and TRBJ2-7; TCRdb reports TRBD2, a call that lacks DNA to check it against. The CDR3 has 14 residues. Germline V gives CDR1 DFQATT, CDR2 SNEGSKA (reference sequence). This CDR3 is CSVPTSGGSYEQYF.

This chain links TRBV6-5 with TRBJ2-4; TCRdb reports TRBD1, a call that lacks DNA to check it against. The CDR3 extends over 16 amino acids. Germline CDR1 MNHEY, CDR2 SVGAGI. Here the CDR3 reads CASSYTRQGLGDIQYF.

J is TRBJ2-7 and V is TRBV9; TCRdb calls TRBD1, which cannot be checked without DNA. The CDR3 length is 14 residues. CDR1 is SGDLS, CDR2 YYNGEE, per germline. The CDR3 loop is CASSVSGDTYEQYF.

The V and J genes are TRBV11-2 and TRBJ2-7. CDR1 is SGHAT and CDR2 is FQNNGV in the germline V gene. CDR3 length: 15 amino acids. The chain's CDR3 is CASSFPTGGTHEQYF.